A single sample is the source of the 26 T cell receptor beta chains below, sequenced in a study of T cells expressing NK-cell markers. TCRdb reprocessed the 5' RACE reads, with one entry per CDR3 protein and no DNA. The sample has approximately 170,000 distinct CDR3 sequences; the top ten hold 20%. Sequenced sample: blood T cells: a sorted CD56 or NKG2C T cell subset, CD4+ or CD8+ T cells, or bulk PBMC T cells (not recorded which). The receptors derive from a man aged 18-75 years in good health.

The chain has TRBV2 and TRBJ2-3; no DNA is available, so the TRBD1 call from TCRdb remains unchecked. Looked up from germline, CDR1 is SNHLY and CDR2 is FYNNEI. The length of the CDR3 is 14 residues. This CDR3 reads CASQDRVLADTQYF.

The CDR3 here is CSASYRGEQYF. The V call is TRBV20-1, the J call TRBJ2-7. This CDR3 region has 11 residues. The germline gives CDR1 DFQATT, CDR2 SNEGSKA (reference sequence).

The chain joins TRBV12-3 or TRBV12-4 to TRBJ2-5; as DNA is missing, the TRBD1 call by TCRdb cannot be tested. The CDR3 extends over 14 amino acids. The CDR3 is CASSSLAGGETQYF.

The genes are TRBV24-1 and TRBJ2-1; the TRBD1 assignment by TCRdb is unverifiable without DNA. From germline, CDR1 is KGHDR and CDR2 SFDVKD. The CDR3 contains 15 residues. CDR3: CATSVSGGARNEQFF.

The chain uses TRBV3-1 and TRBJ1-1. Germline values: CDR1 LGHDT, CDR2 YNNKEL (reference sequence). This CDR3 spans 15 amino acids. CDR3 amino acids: CASSQDLGVDTEAFF.

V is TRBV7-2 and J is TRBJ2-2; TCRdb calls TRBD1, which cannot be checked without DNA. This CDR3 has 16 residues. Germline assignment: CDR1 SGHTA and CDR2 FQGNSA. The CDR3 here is CASSLTGGEITGELFF.

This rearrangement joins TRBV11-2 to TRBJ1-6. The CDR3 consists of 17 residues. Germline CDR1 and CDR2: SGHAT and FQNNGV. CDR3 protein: CASSLDTGRSYNSPLHF.

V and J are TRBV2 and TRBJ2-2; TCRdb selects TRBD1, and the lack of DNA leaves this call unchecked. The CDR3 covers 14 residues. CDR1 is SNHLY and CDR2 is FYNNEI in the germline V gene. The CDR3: CASMGDPNTGELFF.

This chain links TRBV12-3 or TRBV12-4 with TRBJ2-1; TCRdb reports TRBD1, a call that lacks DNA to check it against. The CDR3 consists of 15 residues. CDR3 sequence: CASTLGRGNHNEQFF.

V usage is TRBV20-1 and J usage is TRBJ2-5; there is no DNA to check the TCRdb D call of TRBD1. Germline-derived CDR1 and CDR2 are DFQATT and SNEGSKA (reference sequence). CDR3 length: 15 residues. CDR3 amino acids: CSARDYRGAGETQYF.

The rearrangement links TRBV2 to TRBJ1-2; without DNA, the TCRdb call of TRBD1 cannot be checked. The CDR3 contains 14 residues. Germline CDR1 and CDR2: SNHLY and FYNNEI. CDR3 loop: CASRGRQGHYGYTF.

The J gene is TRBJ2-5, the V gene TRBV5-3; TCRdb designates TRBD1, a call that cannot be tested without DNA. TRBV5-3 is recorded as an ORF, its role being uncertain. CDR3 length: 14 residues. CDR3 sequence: CARSEQGNQETQYF.

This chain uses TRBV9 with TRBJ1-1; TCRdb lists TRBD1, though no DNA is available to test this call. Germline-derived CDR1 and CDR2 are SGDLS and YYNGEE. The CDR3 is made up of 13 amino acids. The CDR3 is CASSGQGRTEAFF.

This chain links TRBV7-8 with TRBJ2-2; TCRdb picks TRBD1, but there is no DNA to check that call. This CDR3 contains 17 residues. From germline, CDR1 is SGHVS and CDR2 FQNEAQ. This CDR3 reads CASSESLDRTFGGELFF. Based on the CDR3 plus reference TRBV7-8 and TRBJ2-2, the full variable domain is GAGVSQSPRYKVAKRGQDVALRCDPISGHVSLFWYQQALGQGPEFLTYFQNEAQLDKSGLPSDRFFAERPEGSVSTLKIQRTQQEDSAVYLCASSESLDRTFGGELFFGEGSRLTVL.

This chain's CDR3 is CASSKASPPGGGGTDTQYF. The chain uses TRBV21-1 and TRBJ2-3; TCRdb returns TRBD1, unconfirmable since there is no DNA. TRBV21-1 is flagged as a pseudogene. The CDR3 contains 19 residues.

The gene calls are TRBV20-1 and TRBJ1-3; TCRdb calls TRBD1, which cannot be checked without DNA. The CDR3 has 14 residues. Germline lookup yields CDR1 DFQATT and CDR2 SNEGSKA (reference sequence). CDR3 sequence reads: CSAREGGSGNTIYF.

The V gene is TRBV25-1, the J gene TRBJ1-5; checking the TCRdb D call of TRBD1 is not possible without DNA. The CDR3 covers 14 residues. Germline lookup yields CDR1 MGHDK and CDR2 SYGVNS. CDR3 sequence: CASSDDRNNQPQHF.

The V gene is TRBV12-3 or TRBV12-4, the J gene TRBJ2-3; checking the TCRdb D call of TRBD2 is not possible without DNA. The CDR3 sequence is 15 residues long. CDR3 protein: CASLGGATGADTQYF.

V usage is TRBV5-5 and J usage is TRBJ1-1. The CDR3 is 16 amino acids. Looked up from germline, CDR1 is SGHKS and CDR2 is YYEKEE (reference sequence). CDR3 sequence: CASSLIPMRVNTEAFF.

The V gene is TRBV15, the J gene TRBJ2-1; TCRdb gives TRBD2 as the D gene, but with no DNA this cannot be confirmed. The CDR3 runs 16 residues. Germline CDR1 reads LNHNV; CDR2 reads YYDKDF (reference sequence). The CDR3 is CATSARDYQTYNEQFF.

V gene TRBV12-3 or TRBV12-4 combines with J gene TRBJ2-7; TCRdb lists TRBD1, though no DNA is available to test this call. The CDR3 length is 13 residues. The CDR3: CASSTRWGHEQYF.

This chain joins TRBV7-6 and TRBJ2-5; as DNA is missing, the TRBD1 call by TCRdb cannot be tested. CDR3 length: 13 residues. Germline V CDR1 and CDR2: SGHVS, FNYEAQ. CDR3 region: CASSFRGRETQYF.

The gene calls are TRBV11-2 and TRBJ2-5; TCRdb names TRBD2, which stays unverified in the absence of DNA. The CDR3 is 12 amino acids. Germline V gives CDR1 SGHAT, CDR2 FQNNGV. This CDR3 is CASLSPVGTQYF.

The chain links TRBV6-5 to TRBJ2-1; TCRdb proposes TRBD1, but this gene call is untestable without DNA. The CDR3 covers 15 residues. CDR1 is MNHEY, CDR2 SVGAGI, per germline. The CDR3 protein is CASAGRGSSYNEQFF.

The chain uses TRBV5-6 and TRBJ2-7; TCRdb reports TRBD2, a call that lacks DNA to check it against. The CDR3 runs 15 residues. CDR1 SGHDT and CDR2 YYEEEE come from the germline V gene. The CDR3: CASSLAGLISYEQYF.

The CDR3 spells CASSLEGPQPQHF. The chain couples TRBV27 to TRBJ1-5. Germline loops: CDR1 MNHEY, CDR2 SMNVEV (reference sequence). The CDR3 contains 13 residues.